One T cell receptor (beta chain) is described in this entry. Time point noted: pre-sensitization, week 0. Noted treatment: therapeutic diphenylcyclopropenone sensitization with weekly scalp DPC. Researchers sampled blood before each patch test went on. TCRdb ran MiXCR on the RACE reads and lists one entry per CDR3 protein. Of more than 85,000 distinct CDR3 sequences in the sample, around 8.8% were seen once. This sample is part of a study of human T cells and chemical hapten exposure. This CDR3 has 16 amino acids. Germline CDR1 KGHDR, CDR2 SFDVKD. V trimming: 1 base; J trimming: 7 bases; junction bases outside the gene matches: 5.

This sample comprised whole blood, obtained in connection with sensitization to the hapten diphenylcyclopropenone (DPC). The sequence was obtained from a man in his forties or fifties with alopecia areata. Some clones in this sample may be carry-over from other donors' samples. This rearrangement joins TRBV24-1 to TRBJ2-1, with 11 bases fitting TRBD2. In DNA, the CDR3 is TGTGCCACCAGTGATTTCTCCCGGACTAGCGGGAATGAGCAGTTCTTC. As protein: CATSDFSRTSGNEQFF.